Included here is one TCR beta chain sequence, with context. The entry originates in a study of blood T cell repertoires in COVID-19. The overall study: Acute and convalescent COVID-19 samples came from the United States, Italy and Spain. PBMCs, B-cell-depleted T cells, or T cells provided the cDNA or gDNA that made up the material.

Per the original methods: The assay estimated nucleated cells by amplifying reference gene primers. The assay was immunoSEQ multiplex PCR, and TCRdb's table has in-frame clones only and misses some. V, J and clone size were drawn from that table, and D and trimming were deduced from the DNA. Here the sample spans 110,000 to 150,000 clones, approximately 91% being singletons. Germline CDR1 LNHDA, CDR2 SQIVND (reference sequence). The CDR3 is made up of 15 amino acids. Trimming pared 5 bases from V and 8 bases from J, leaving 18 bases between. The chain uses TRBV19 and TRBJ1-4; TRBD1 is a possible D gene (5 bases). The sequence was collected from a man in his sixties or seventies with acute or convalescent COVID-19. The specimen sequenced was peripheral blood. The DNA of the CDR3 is TGTGCCAGTAGTCCTGGGGTAACGGGGGACGAAAAACTGTTTTTT. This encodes CASSPGVTGDEKLFF.